This entry lists 25 T cell receptor beta chains sequenced from one sample in a study of blood T cell repertoires in COVID-19. Sequencing was performed with immunoSEQ multiplex PCR; in TCRdb, only in-frame clones are kept and a portion is missing. This table has a few hundred thousand clones, 70% to 90% appearing once. Sequencing was carried out using PBMCs or T cells enriched from blood (not recorded which). These receptors were taken from a woman in her 40s who had recovered from COVID-19.

DNA for the CDR3: TGCGCCAGCAGCCAAGATGTAGCGGGGAAATACAATGAGCAGTTCTTC. It yields the protein CASSQDVAGKYNEQFF. The chain employs TRBV4-3 and TRBJ2-1; 8 bases fit TRBD2. In germline, CDR1 is LGHNA, CDR2 YSLEER. The CDR3 runs to 16 residues. Trimming cost V 0 bases and J 4 bases; bases outside gene matches: 5.

The gene calls are TRBV25-1 and TRBJ2-1; possible D gene TRBD2, 6 bases. The CDR3 covers 14 residues. The V end lost 5 bases, the J end lost 1 base, and 9 bases lay between the germline ends. The germline gives CDR1 MGHDK, CDR2 SYGVNS. CDR3 bases: TGTGCCAGCAGTCGCGGGGAGTCCTACAATGAGCAGTTCTTC. Its protein is CASSRGESYNEQFF.

The CDR3 nucleotides read TGTGCCAGTAATACGGGACAGTATAATAACTATGGCTACACCTTC. Protein product: CASNTGQYNNYGYTF. This chain connects TRBV19 to TRBJ1-2; 7 bases line up with TRBD1. The CDR3 is 15 amino acids. Losses at the gene ends were 7 bases for V and 1 base for J; bases not matched to a gene: 9. Germline CDR1 reads LNHDA; CDR2 reads SQIVND (reference sequence).

This clone is a singleton in its sample. The V gene is TRBV7-2, the J gene TRBJ2-5, with D perhaps matching TRBD2 (6 bases). Looked up from germline, CDR1 is SGHTA and CDR2 is FQGNSA. V lost 0 bases and J 4 bases, leaving 15 bases between the germline ends. The CDR3 spans 16 residues. CDR3 in amino acids: CASSLAQGRGLETQYF. The CDR3 DNA reads TGTGCCAGCAGCTTAGCGCAGGGACGGGGGTTAGAGACCCAGTACTTC.

This clone occurred a few times. The same CDR3 also results from other DNA sequences found in this sample. The chain has TRBV7-9 and TRBJ1-6; 7 nucleotides agree with TRBD1. V was pared by 1 base and J by 8 bases, with 2 bases of the junction left unmatched. Per germline, CDR1 SEHNR and CDR2 FQNEAQ (reference sequence). This CDR3 is 14 amino acids long. The CDR3 DNA is TGTGCCAGCAGCTTAGTAGGGGGCGATTCACCCCTCCACTTT. Its translation: CASSLVGGDSPLHF.

V is TRBV25-1 and J is TRBJ1-1, with 7 bases that match TRBD1. V trimming: 4 bases; J trimming: 5 bases; junction bases outside the gene matches: 4. Per germline, CDR1 MGHDK and CDR2 SYGVNS. CDR3 length: 13 residues. CDR3 DNA: TGTGCCAGCAGTGGCAGGGGGGTAACTGAAGCTTTCTTT. This encodes CASSGRGVTEAFF. The full variable domain, its missing parts supplied by reference TRBV25-1 and TRBJ1-1, is EADIYQTPRYLVIGTGKKITLECSQTMGHDKMYWYQQDPGMELHLIHYSYGVNSTEKGDLSSESTVSRIRTEHFPLTLESARPSHTSQYLCASSGRGVTEAFFGQGTRLTVV.

The V and J genes are TRBV24-1 and TRBJ2-7; 9 bases map to TRBD1. Germline V gene data show CDR1 as KGHDR and CDR2 as SFDVKD. The junction had 4 bases not matched to a gene; V was cut back by 3 bases and J by 2 bases. The CDR3 is made up of 15 amino acids. The CDR3 nucleotides read TGTGCCACCAGTGATCCGGGACAGGGAACCTACGAGCAGTACTTC. Translating it yields CATSDPGQGTYEQYF.

The sample holds many counts of this clone. The chain joins TRBV15 to TRBJ2-7; the D is unclear. V dropped 0 bases and J dropped 5 bases, with 5 bases sitting between them. Germline-derived CDR1 and CDR2 are LNHNV and YYDKDF (reference sequence). The CDR3 has 12 amino acids. The CDR3 DNA follows: TGTGCCACCAGCAGAGATGAGGACGAGCAGTACTTC. It codes for CATSRDEDEQYF.

This rearrangement joins TRBV7-2 to TRBJ1-6; TRBD1 matches at 8 bases. There are 15 residues in the CDR3. The ends lost 2 bases at V and 8 bases at J; junction bases unmatched: 5. The germline CDR1 and CDR2 sequences are SGHTA and FQGNSA. The CDR3 is CASSLRQGSYSPLHF. DNA for the CDR3: TGTGCCAGCAGCTTAAGACAGGGGAGTTATTCACCCCTCCACTTT.

The V gene is TRBV5-4, the J gene TRBJ2-5, with 7 bases fitting TRBD2. CDR3 length: 14 amino acids. Germline lookup yields CDR1 SGHNT and CDR2 YYREEE (reference sequence). Germline trimming cut 0 bases from V and 4 bases from J; bases unmatched to any gene: 3. The DNA of the CDR3 is TGTGCCAGCAGCTTGGTCGGGGAGGGAGAGACCCAGTACTTC. Encoded protein: CASSLVGEGETQYF.

The V gene is TRBV6-6, the J gene TRBJ2-2; D is undetermined. This CDR3 spans 13 amino acids. CDR1 and CDR2 (germline): MNHNY, SVGAGI (reference sequence). V shed 2 bases and J shed 7 bases, with 8 bases lying between them. The CDR3 DNA sequence: TGTGCCAGCAGTTACCCAGAGGACGGGGAGCTGTTTTTT. It translates to CASSYPEDGELFF.

V is TRBV11-2 and J is TRBJ2-3, with TRBD2 identical over 8 bases. The germline V gene encodes CDR1 SGHAT and CDR2 FQNNGV. The CDR3 runs to 18 residues. With 4 bases clipped from V and 2 bases from J, the junction kept 14 bases outside the gene matches. The CDR3 reads CASSSNRPTSGVTDTQYF. The CDR3 DNA reads TGTGCCAGCAGCTCCAATCGCCCCACTAGCGGCGTCACAGATACGCAGTATTTT. Supplemented by reference TRBV11-2 and TRBJ2-3, the full variable domain reads EAGVAQSPRYKIIEKRQSVAFWCNPISGHATLYWYQQILGQGPKLLIQFQNNGVVDDSQLPKDRFSAERLKGVDSTLKIQPAKLEDSAVYLCASSSNRPTSGVTDTQYFGPGTRLTVL.

V usage is TRBV30 and J usage is TRBJ1-1; TRBD1 agrees at 8 bases. J gave up 3 bases and V 4 bases, and 4 bases lay outside the gene matches. Germline V gene sequence: CDR1 GTSNPN, CDR2 SVGIG (reference sequence). The CDR3 runs to 13 residues. In DNA form, the CDR3 reads TGTGCCTGGATGGGACAGGTTTACACTGAAGCTTTCTTT. Encoded protein: CAWMGQVYTEAFF.

The chain couples TRBV5-5 to TRBJ2-7; no reliable D call. This CDR3 has 13 amino acids. CDR1 SGHKS and CDR2 YYEKEE come from the germline V gene (reference sequence). The V gene lost 2 bases and the J gene lost 2 bases, with 8 bases spanning the gap. CDR3 protein: CASSFAEAYEQYF. In DNA form, the CDR3 reads TGTGCCAGCAGCTTCGCAGAAGCCTACGAGCAGTACTTC.

This chain uses TRBV29-1 with TRBJ2-7, with TRBD1 as a possible D gene (7 bases). V was shortened by 2 bases and J by 5 bases, with 13 bases between the two germline ends. This CDR3 has 13 residues. The germline CDR1 and CDR2 sequences are SQVTM and ANQGSEA. DNA for the CDR3: TGCAGCGTTGAACGGCAGGGGGGAAACGAGCAGTACTTC. It translates to CSVERQGGNEQYF.

The rearrangement uses TRBV4-3 and TRBJ1-1; D unresolved. The CDR3 contains 12 residues. Germline V gene sequence: CDR1 LGHNA, CDR2 YSLEER. V shed 1 base and J shed 6 bases, with 6 bases lying between them. The CDR3: CASSQGGAEAFF. The DNA for the CDR3 is TGCGCCAGCAGCCAAGGAGGAGCTGAAGCTTTCTTT.

The genes are TRBV28 and TRBJ2-2; possible D gene TRBD1, 6 bases. The ends were cut back, 8 bases at V and 2 bases at J, with 9 bases in the middle. This CDR3 contains 13 residues. Germline lookup yields CDR1 MDHEN and CDR2 SYDVKM. CDR3 protein: CASQGPNTGELFF. The DNA for the CDR3 is TGTGCCAGCCAGGGGCCCAACACCGGGGAGCTGTTTTTT.

This rearrangement joins TRBV29-1 to TRBJ2-5; 7 positions match TRBD1. Germline V lookup: CDR1 SQVTM, CDR2 ANQGSEA. J lost 7 bases, V lost 3 bases, and 8 bases had no gene match. This CDR3 region has 13 residues. The CDR3 here is CSVEATGQGTQYF. CDR3 nucleotides: TGCAGCGTTGAGGCGACAGGGCAGGGGACCCAGTACTTC.

The V and J genes are TRBV7-3 and TRBJ2-7, with 7 bases that match TRBD2. The V segment lost 1 base and the J segment 1 base; nucleotides outside the gene matches: 4. Germline lookup yields CDR1 SGHTA and CDR2 FQGTGA. This CDR3 is 15 amino acids long. The DNA of the CDR3 is TGTGCCAGCAGCTTAATGTCTAGCGGATCCTACGAGCAGTACTTC. Protein sequence: CASSLMSSGSYEQYF.

The chain employs TRBV2 and TRBJ2-3; 9 bases are shared with TRBD1. Germline V gene lookup returns CDR1 SNHLY and CDR2 FYNNEI. V lost 4 bases and J lost 6; bases outside the gene matches: 2. This CDR3 comprises 13 residues. The CDR3 nucleotides read TGTGCCAGCAGTGCCGGGACAGGGGATACGCAGTATTTT. Amino acids: CASSAGTGDTQYF.

V gene TRBV3-1 (or the pseudogene TRBV3-2) combines with J gene TRBJ2-3, with D possibly TRBD1 on 5 matching bases. The germline V gene encodes CDR1 LGHDT and CDR2 YNNKEL (reference sequence). The V end lost 0 bases, the J end lost 0 bases, and 10 bases lay between the germline ends. The CDR3 loop spans 16 amino acids. This CDR3 reads CASSQDDSPSTDTQYF. CDR3 DNA sequence: TGTGCCAGCAGCCAAGATGACAGTCCTAGCACAGATACGCAGTATTTT.

This clone was recorded a few times. This chain connects TRBV9 to TRBJ2-1; 12 bases fit TRBD2. Germline CDR1 and CDR2: SGDLS and YYNGEE. This CDR3 spans 14 amino acids. V was clipped by 4 bases and J by 7 bases; unmatched bases: 3. As DNA, the CDR3 is TGTGCCAGCAGCCTCGGACTAGCGGGAAATGAGCAGTTCTTC. Encoded protein: CASSLGLAGNEQFF.

The genes are TRBV19 and TRBJ2-1; no clear D gene. The CDR3 contains 13 residues. Germline CDR1 reads LNHDA; CDR2 reads SQIVND (reference sequence). Trimming took off 0 bases at V and 9 bases at J, with 9 bases between the two ends. CDR3 residues: CASSIDGSPEQFF. CDR3 nucleotide sequence: TGTGCCAGTAGTATAGATGGCTCGCCTGAGCAGTTCTTC.

The V gene is TRBV7-3, the J gene TRBJ2-7; TRBD1 might be the D (6 bases). V shed 4 bases and J shed 6 bases, with 10 bases lying between them. The CDR3 loop spans 12 amino acids. Germline V gene data show CDR1 as SGHTA and CDR2 as FQGTGA. The CDR3 protein is CASSSLGGEQYF. The DNA of the CDR3 is TGTGCCAGCAGCTCTTTAGGGGGCGAGCAGTACTTC.

This chain's CDR3 is CAQASGGFGETQYF. The CDR3 coding sequence is TGTGCCCAGGCCTCAGGGGGCTTCGGAGAGACCCAGTACTTC. The chain has TRBV2 and TRBJ2-5, with 8 nucleotides matching TRBD1. From germline, CDR1 is SNHLY and CDR2 FYNNEI. Trimming at V came to 11 bases and at J to 4 bases, leaving 12 bases not matched to a gene. There are 14 residues in the CDR3.